The 27 T cell receptor beta chains below all came from one sample that was sequenced in a study of cytomegalovirus exposure and HLA in healthy donors. Generated by immunoSEQ multiplex PCR, the TCRdb table keeps only in-frame clones and is missing some. The sample has tens of thousands of clones, 90% seen once; the top ten hold 1% to 1.2%. The sample comprised PBMCs. Receptor source: a man younger than 30 in good health and CMV-seronegative.

The rearrangement joins TRBV4-1 to TRBJ1-1; no clear D. The CDR3 covers 14 residues. V lost 4 bases, J lost 4 bases, and 13 bases lay in between. Germline V CDR1 and CDR2: MGHRA, YSYEKL. CDR3 DNA: TGCGCCAGCAGCCGCGGACTTGACATCACTGAAGCTTTCTTT. Translation gives CASSRGLDITEAFF.

The sample holds one count of this clone. This rearrangement joins TRBV27 to TRBJ2-1, with TRBD2 matching over 11 bases. The CDR3 length is 15 residues. Germline V gives CDR1 MNHEY, CDR2 SMNVEV (reference sequence). V lost 5 bases to trimming and J lost 10 bases; unmatched junction nucleotides: 10. CDR3 sequence (DNA): TGTGCCAGCAGTGTGACTAGCGGGATTCGGGTCGAGCAGTTCTTC. This sequence encodes CASSVTSGIRVEQFF.

CDR3 DNA: TGTGCCAGCAGCCCCACGAGTGGGCCCTACTCAGATACGCAGTATTTT. It codes for CASSPTSGPYSDTQYF. V is TRBV11-2 and J is TRBJ2-3; no reliable D call. The CDR3 is 16 amino acids. V was shortened by 5 bases and J by 4 bases, with 19 bases between the two germline ends. CDR1 SGHAT and CDR2 FQNNGV come from the germline V gene.

This sequence joins TRBV5-5 and TRBJ2-7, with TRBD1 identical over 9 bases. Germline values: CDR1 SGHKS, CDR2 YYEKEE (reference sequence). This CDR3 has 17 amino acids. The ends lost 0 bases at V and 0 bases at J; junction bases unmatched: 7. The CDR3, as DNA: TGTGCCAGCAGCTTGGCCGTCGGGACAGGGAGCTCCTACGAGCAGTACTTC. Translation gives CASSLAVGTGSSYEQYF.

This clone came up once. V usage is TRBV10-3 and J usage is TRBJ2-5, with D possibly matching TRBD2 (5 bases). V was pared by 2 bases and J by 2 bases, with 6 bases between. The CDR3 spans 13 residues. The V gene's germline CDR1 is ENHRY and CDR2 SYGVKD. The CDR3: CAISERGQETQYF. The CDR3, as DNA: TGTGCCATCAGTGAGCGGGGACAAGAGACCCAGTACTTC.

The chain has TRBV6-6 and TRBJ2-1; 9 bases are a match to TRBD2. V was clipped by 8 bases and J by 9 bases; unmatched bases: 8. Germline values: CDR1 MNHNY, CDR2 SVGAGI (reference sequence). This CDR3 has 13 amino acids. DNA for the CDR3: TGTGCCAGCCTCGCTAGCGGGAACGCTGAGCAGTTCTTC. Amino acids: CASLASGNAEQFF.

Concerning this clone: The junction differs from germline at one of its ends, possibly a read error. This sequence joins TRBV7-7 and TRBJ1-2, with TRBD1 matching over 8 bases. Germline-derived CDR1 and CDR2 are SSHAT and FNYEAQ (reference sequence). This CDR3 is 16 amino acids long. The CDR3 protein is CASSLWTGRNNYGYTF. Here the CDR3 DNA reads TGTGCTAGCAGCTTATGGACAGGGAGGAATAACTATGGCTACACCTTC.

This clone was picked up one time. The V and J genes are TRBV27 and TRBJ2-4, with D tentatively TRBD2 (6 bases). Germline values: CDR1 MNHEY, CDR2 SMNVEV (reference sequence). CDR3 length: 14 amino acids. V gave up 3 bases and J gave up 7 bases, with 13 bases separating them. The CDR3 sequence is CASSFTGGRNIQYF. CDR3 DNA: TGTGCCAGCAGTTTTACTGGAGGGCGGAACATTCAGTACTTC.

The chain links TRBV19 to TRBJ1-1; D gene ambiguous. The CDR3 loop spans 14 amino acids. Germline V CDR1 and CDR2: LNHDA, SQIVND (reference sequence). The V gene lost 0 bases and the J gene lost 11 bases, with 16 bases spanning the gap. CDR3: CASSIDLPHPGAFF. CDR3 nucleotides: TGTGCCAGTAGTATAGATCTGCCCCACCCGGGGGCTTTCTTT.

CDR3 loop: CASSPPGTSWSTDTQYF. The CDR3 region has the DNA TGTGCCAGCAGCCCTCCCGGGACTAGCTGGAGCACAGATACGCAGTATTTT. The rearrangement uses TRBV7-6 and TRBJ2-3; TRBD2 matches at 9 bases. V trimming: 5 bases; J trimming: 0 bases; junction bases outside the gene matches: 9. CDR1 is SGHVS, CDR2 FNYEAQ, per germline. The CDR3 loop spans 17 amino acids.

This clone was counted a single time. The CDR3 nucleotides read TGCGCCAGCAGCCCTCCGGCAGATACGCAGTATTTT. Residues: CASSPPADTQYF. The chain combines TRBV5-1 with TRBJ2-3; D not resolved. The CDR3 is made up of 12 amino acids. V gave up 4 bases and J gave up 4 bases, with 7 bases separating them. The germline V gene has CDR1 SGHRS and CDR2 YFSETQ.

This sequence joins TRBV4-2 and TRBJ1-3, with unresolved D. From germline, CDR1 is LGHNA and CDR2 YNFKEQ. This CDR3 is built from 17 residues. V lost 0 bases and J lost 4, with 16 bases in between. The DNA of the CDR3 is TGTGCCAGCAGCCAAGACGAGGGTCGCACCTACGGAAACACCATATATTTT. It translates to CASSQDEGRTYGNTIYF.

The rearrangement uses TRBV4-3 and TRBJ2-1; TRBD1 is a possible D gene (7 bases). The CDR3 covers 16 residues. Trimming took 0 bases from V and 7 from J, leaving 16 bases between them. Germline CDR1 LGHNA, CDR2 YSLEER. CDR3 sequence reads: CASSQENRGGGNEQFF. DNA of the CDR3: TGCGCCAGCAGCCAAGAAAACAGGGGAGGTGGGAATGAGCAGTTCTTC.

This chain uses TRBV20-1 with TRBJ2-3; D call uncertain. CDR3 length: 11 residues. V lost 2 bases to trimming and J lost 7 bases, with 7 bases between them. The germline V gene encodes CDR1 DFQATT and CDR2 SNEGSKA (reference sequence). The CDR3 sequence is CSARLGYTQYF. CDR3 coding DNA: TGCAGTGCTAGACTAGGTTATACGCAGTATTTT.

The DNA of the CDR3 is TGCAGCGTTGAGGACACCGTCAATGAGCAGTTCTTC. It encodes CSVEDTVNEQFF. The chain carries TRBV29-1 and TRBJ2-1; a possible D gene is TRBD1 (5 bases). The CDR3 is made up of 12 amino acids. CDR1 is SQVTM, CDR2 ANQGSEA, per germline. V lost 3 bases to trimming and J lost 6 bases, with 9 bases between them.

V gene TRBV6-6 combines with J gene TRBJ2-3, with D possibly being TRBD2 (5 bases). The CDR3 totals 14 residues. Germline V gene lookup returns CDR1 MNHNY and CDR2 SVGAGI (reference sequence). V was cut by 0 bases and J by 1 base, with 5 bases left in between. This CDR3 is CASSYSGGTDTQYF. The CDR3 DNA reads TGTGCCAGCAGTTACTCGGGAGGCACAGATACGCAGTATTTT.

J is TRBJ2-5 and V is TRBV7-6; 8 bases match TRBD2. Germline values: CDR1 SGHVS, CDR2 FNYEAQ. The CDR3 is 14 residues long. The junction had 6 bases not matched to a gene; V was cut back by 5 bases and J by 4 bases. CDR3 nucleotides: TGTGCCAGCAGCCGGGGGGGAGGGACAGAGACCCAGTACTTC. This codes for CASSRGGGTETQYF.

The V and J genes are TRBV9 and TRBJ2-1; D is perhaps TRBD1 (8 bases). There are 17 residues in the CDR3. Looked up from germline, CDR1 is SGDLS and CDR2 is YYNGEE. Trimming took off 0 bases at V and 5 bases at J, with 18 bases between the two ends. The CDR3 DNA sequence: TGTGCCAGCAGCGTAGCCCTCGGACAGGGAGGGAACAATGAGCAGTTCTTC. Its translation: CASSVALGQGGNNEQFF.

J is TRBJ2-1 and V is TRBV14; 10 nucleotides align to TRBD2. The CDR3 covers 16 residues. Looked up from germline, CDR1 is SGHDN and CDR2 is FVKESK. Unmatched junction bases numbered 10, after V lost 5 bases and J lost 6 bases. The CDR3, as DNA: TGTGCCAGCAGCAAGACAGCGGGAGGGACCTCCAATGAGCAGTTCTTC. Amino acid sequence: CASSKTAGGTSNEQFF.

V gene TRBV28 combines with J gene TRBJ1-3, with 12 positions matching TRBD1. The V and J ends lost 6 bases and 3 bases, in that order; junction bases with no gene match: 6. The CDR3 is made up of 16 amino acids. Germline V lookup: CDR1 MDHEN, CDR2 SYDVKM. The CDR3 is CASRPGQGALGNTIYF. The CDR3 region has the DNA TGTGCCAGCAGACCGGGACAGGGGGCGCTTGGAAACACCATATATTTT.

This CDR3 reads CASSQDRAIWETQYF. In DNA form, the CDR3 reads TGTGCCAGCAGCCAAGACAGGGCCATCTGGGAGACCCAGTACTTC. The chain joins TRBV4-2 to TRBJ2-5; D is perhaps TRBD1 (5 bases). The germline V and J ends were trimmed by 0 bases and 5 bases, with 13 bases remaining between them. This CDR3 has 15 residues. From germline, CDR1 is LGHNA and CDR2 YNFKEQ.

This chain uses TRBV27 with TRBJ2-1; TRBD2 matches 11 bases. This CDR3 region has 16 residues. Germline CDR1 is MNHEY and CDR2 is SMNVEV (reference sequence). J lost 6 bases, V lost 6 bases, and 10 bases had no gene match. CDR3 bases: TGTGCCAGCAGCCGAGCCGGGACTAGCGGAACCAATGAGCAGTTCTTC. This gives the protein CASSRAGTSGTNEQFF.

This rearrangement joins TRBV2 to TRBJ1-1, with 7 bases matching TRBD1. The length of the CDR3 is 17 residues. The trim removed 5 bases at V and 0 bases at J, leaving 12 bases unmatched. Germline assignment: CDR1 SNHLY and CDR2 FYNNEI. The DNA of the CDR3 is TGTGCCAGCAGTAGGAAGGGACAGAATTTCCTGAACACTGAAGCTTTCTTT. This translates into CASSRKGQNFLNTEAFF.

V and J are TRBV5-1 and TRBJ2-2, with 9 bases matching TRBD1. Per the germline V gene, CDR1 is SGHRS and CDR2 is YFSETQ. This CDR3 has 16 residues. Trimming took 0 bases from V and 5 from J; bases not matched to a gene: 5. The chain's CDR3 is CASSLAPGQGTGELFF. CDR3 DNA: TGCGCCAGCAGCTTGGCTCCTGGACAGGGGACCGGGGAGCTGTTTTTT.

The V call is TRBV6-1, the J call TRBJ2-1, with 8 bases identical to TRBD2. The CDR3 covers 14 residues. V lost 5 bases to trimming and J lost 9 bases; unmatched junction nucleotides: 9. CDR1 and CDR2 (germline): MNHNS, SASEGT. This CDR3 reads CASSLTSDPGEQFF. The CDR3 DNA follows: TGTGCCAGCAGTCTGACTAGCGATCCGGGTGAGCAGTTCTTC.

The chain carries TRBV25-1 and TRBJ1-1, with D possibly TRBD1 on 5 matching bases. V lost 2 bases, J lost 11 bases, and 12 bases lay in between. Germline V gene lookup returns CDR1 MGHDK and CDR2 SYGVNS. This CDR3 has 12 residues. The CDR3 is CASSERPPGAFF. CDR3 in DNA: TGTGCCAGCAGTGAACGGCCCCCAGGGGCTTTCTTT.

The J gene is TRBJ2-7, the V gene TRBV21-1; the table gives TRBD1 as D, unverified against the DNA. TRBV21-1 is shown as a pseudogene. The CDR3 extends over 14 amino acids. The CDR3 sequence: CASSKGPRAYEQYF. The CDR3 DNA sequence: TGTGCCAGCAGCAAGGGCCCGAGAGCCTACGAGCAGTACTTC.